This T cell receptor beta chain was sequenced in a study of T cells in Graves' hyperthyroidism and ophthalmopathy. The wider study: Peripheral blood was taken when the disease was first diagnosed, before any treatment began.

TCR beta CDR3 regions were amplified from RNA. During a first-round RT-PCR of the TCR CDR3, the HTBI primer set was used. MiXCR, run by TCRdb on the multiplex PCR reads, gives a single entry per CDR3 protein. Of around 570,000 distinct CDR3 sequences in the sample, less than 20% are singletons; the top ten hold roughly 50%. The table lists this clonotype with many counts. Its antigen is not identified. Orbital computed tomography and thyroid ultrasound, together with serum TRAb and thyroxine and clinical symptoms, were used for diagnoses. General observations from the study: Peripheral blood also featured most of the thyroid clonotypes expanded above 0.001.

The TCR originated in a man in his forties with Graves' ophthalmopathy. The specimen was blood.

CDR3 sequence (DNA): TGTGCCAGCTCACCCCAGGAAAGCGGGGGCCACAATGAGCAGTTCTTC. Translation: CASSPQESGGHNEQFF. This rearrangement joins TRBV18 to TRBJ2-1; 8 nucleotides align to TRBD2. This CDR3 region has 16 residues. Germline lookup yields CDR1 KGHSH and CDR2 LQKENI. Trimming took 3 bases from V and 5 from J; bases not matched to a gene: 9.